This TCR beta chain stems from a study of blood T cell repertoires in COVID-19. Study overall: Sites across the United States, Italy and Spain contributed samples from acute and convalescent COVID-19. The analysed material was cDNA or gDNA that came from T cells, B-cell-depleted T cells, or PBMCs.

Produced via immunoSEQ multiplex PCR; TCRdb's table is partial and in-frame only. The repertoire holds roughly 150,000 clones, 88% seen once, with roughly 1.9% in the top ten. Trimming stripped 0 bases from V and 4 bases from J, with 16 bases between. Germline V gene data show CDR1 as PRHDT and CDR2 as FYEKMQ (reference sequence). This CDR3 region has 17 residues. The sequenced material came from peripheral blood. The chain recombines TRBV13 with TRBJ1-3; D is possibly TRBD1 (5 bases). The receptor was derived from a man between 50 and 59 years old who had recovered from COVID-19. The CDR3 DNA reads TGTGCCAGCAGCTTAGGCCGCGCGGGGCTGGGCGGAAACACCATATATTTT. Its translation: CASSLGRAGLGGNTIYF.